The next 18 T cell receptor beta chains were all read from a single sample in a study of T cell responses to AZD1222 COVID-19 vaccine. Clones were sequenced by immunoSEQ multiplex PCR, and TCRdb holds only the in-frame ones, with some missing. The sample lists around 130,000 clones; about nine tenths were seen once. Sample: peripheral blood, taken 28 days after the second AZD1222 dose. The receptor set was obtained from an adult who received the AZD1222 COVID-19 vaccine.

CDR3 bases: TGTGCCAGCAGCTTGGACAGGGTCTATGGCTACACCTTC. Protein: CASSLDRVYGYTF. V usage is TRBV5-5 and J usage is TRBJ1-2, with D possibly being TRBD1 (6 bases). The germline V gene encodes CDR1 SGHKS and CDR2 YYEKEE (reference sequence). The ends were cut back, 0 bases at V and 4 bases at J, with 7 bases in the middle. The CDR3 covers 13 residues.

CDR3 sequence (DNA): TGTGCCAGCAGCTTATTACAGGGAGATGGCTACACCTTC. It specifies CASSLLQGDGYTF. This chain links TRBV7-9 with TRBJ1-2; tentative D call: TRBD1 (6 bases). The CDR3 runs 13 residues. CDR1 is SEHNR and CDR2 is FQNEAQ in the germline V gene (reference sequence). The V and J ends lost 2 bases and 6 bases respectively, with 10 bases between them.

The chain carries TRBV19 and TRBJ1-5, with 9 bases identical to TRBD1. Losses at the gene ends were 9 bases for V and 4 bases for J; bases not matched to a gene: 13. From germline, CDR1 is LNHDA and CDR2 SQIVND (reference sequence). CDR3 size: 16 residues. The CDR3 loop is CASSPRDRVLNQPQHF. Here the CDR3 DNA reads TGTGCCAGCTCTCCCCGGGACAGGGTCTTGAATCAGCCCCAGCATTTT.

J is TRBJ1-2 and V is TRBV21-1. TRBV21-1 is an annotated pseudogene. The CDR3 loop spans 15 amino acids. In DNA form, the CDR3 reads TGTGCCAGCAGCAAGGGGATCGTTGTAGGCTATGGCTACACCTTC. Amino acid sequence: CASSKGIVVGYGYTF.

This clone was found a few times. The chain recombines TRBV28 with TRBJ1-5; D possibly corresponds to TRBD1 (5 bases). V dropped 2 bases and J dropped 6 bases, with 14 bases sitting between them. This CDR3 is 15 amino acids long. Looked up from germline, CDR1 is MDHEN and CDR2 is SYDVKM. The CDR3 spells CASSLAQAGTQPQHF. The CDR3 coding sequence is TGTGCCAGCAGTTTAGCCCAGGCGGGGACTCAGCCCCAGCATTTT.

The chain combines TRBV4-3 with TRBJ1-1; D remains unclear. Germline V gene lookup returns CDR1 LGHNA and CDR2 YSLEER. V gave up 0 bases and J gave up 0 bases, with 14 bases separating them. This CDR3 comprises 17 residues. This chain's CDR3 is CASSQDRPGQMNTEAFF. CDR3 DNA: TGCGCCAGCAGCCAAGATAGGCCCGGGCAAATGAACACTGAAGCTTTCTTT.

This chain joins TRBV30 and TRBJ1-1; D is ambiguous. Germline values: CDR1 GTSNPN, CDR2 SVGIG (reference sequence). Trimming took 6 bases from V and 0 from J, leaving 11 bases between them. CDR3 length: 13 amino acids. CDR3 nucleotide sequence: TGTGCCTGCGACAAGACCTTGAACACTGAAGCTTTCTTT. Amino acids: CACDKTLNTEAFF.

The gene calls are TRBV6-4 and TRBJ1-5; a possible D gene is TRBD1 (5 bases). The germline CDR1 and CDR2 sequences are MRHNA and SNTAGT. The CDR3 has 13 residues. V dropped 6 bases and J dropped 6 bases, with 12 bases sitting between them. DNA of the CDR3: TGTGCCAGCAGCCCCGAGGGGAGTCAGCCCCAGCATTTT. This codes for CASSPEGSQPQHF.

The gene calls are TRBV7-2 and TRBJ1-5; D call uncertain. CDR3 length: 13 residues. Germline V CDR1 and CDR2: SGHTA, FQGNSA. V was clipped by 5 bases and J by 1 base, with 6 bases between them. CDR3 in amino acids: CASSMISNQPQHF. CDR3 bases: TGTGCCAGCAGCATGATAAGCAATCAGCCCCAGCATTTT.

The V and J genes are TRBV6-1 and TRBJ1-6; D gene unclear. V was trimmed by 3 bases and J by 8 bases, leaving 5 bases between them. Germline CDR1 reads MNHNS; CDR2 reads SASEGT. This CDR3 has 12 residues. The CDR3 here is CASSDTDSPLHF. The CDR3, as DNA: TGTGCCAGCAGTGATACAGATTCACCCCTCCACTTT.

CDR3 protein: CATSDPSKGGNNEQFF. CDR3 DNA sequence: TGTGCCACCAGTGATCCATCGAAGGGGGGGAACAATGAGCAGTTCTTC. The chain recombines TRBV24-1 with TRBJ2-1, with D possibly TRBD2 on 7 matching bases. The ends were cut back, 3 bases at V and 5 bases at J, with 16 bases in the middle. Germline CDR1 is KGHDR and CDR2 is SFDVKD. The CDR3 runs 16 residues.

The chain combines TRBV4-2 with TRBJ1-5; the D gene is possibly TRBD1 (6 bases). This CDR3 is 14 amino acids long. The germline V gene has CDR1 LGHNA and CDR2 YNFKEQ. V dropped 0 bases and J dropped 6 bases, with 9 bases sitting between them. CDR3 region: CASSQETGPQPQHF. The CDR3 nucleotides are TGTGCCAGCAGCCAAGAAACAGGGCCTCAGCCCCAGCATTTT.

The chain has TRBV5-1 and TRBJ2-3; 13 positions match TRBD2. The V and J ends lost 2 bases and 0 bases, in that order; junction bases with no gene match: 9. The CDR3 consists of 19 residues. Germline CDR1 SGHRS, CDR2 YFSETQ. In DNA, the CDR3 is TGCGCCAGCAGCTTAAAAGGACTAGCGGGGGACCCTAGCACAGATACGCAGTATTTT. Residues: CASSLKGLAGDPSTDTQYF.

The chain joins TRBV27 to TRBJ2-1; 7 bases agree with TRBD2. The V segment lost 2 bases and the J segment 8 bases; nucleotides outside the gene matches: 12. CDR1 is MNHEY, CDR2 SMNVEV, per germline (reference sequence). The CDR3 contains 16 residues. CDR3 in DNA: TGTGCCAGCAGTTTACGCGTGCCCGGGAGGCCCCATGAGCAGTTCTTC. Translation gives CASSLRVPGRPHEQFF.

The J gene is TRBJ2-1, the V gene TRBV12-3 or TRBV12-4; D unclear. The CDR3 spans 10 residues. V lost 3 bases and J lost 8, with 2 bases in between. The CDR3 is CASSFYEQFF. The CDR3 DNA is TGTGCCAGCAGTTTCTATGAGCAGTTCTTC.

The chain couples TRBV13 to TRBJ1-2, with 10 bases fitting TRBD1. The CDR3 has 15 residues. V lost 5 bases and J lost 4; bases outside the gene matches: 7. Germline CDR1 and CDR2: PRHDT and FYEKMQ (reference sequence). The CDR3 here is CASSIRDRGGYGYTF. The CDR3 nucleotides read TGTGCCAGCAGCATCCGGGACAGGGGAGGCTATGGCTACACCTTC. Filled out from reference TRBV13 and TRBJ1-2, the complete variable domain reads AAGVIQSPRHLIKEKRETATLKCYPIPRHDTVYWYQQGPGQDPQFLISFYEKMQSDKGSIPDRFSAQQFSDYHSELNMSSLELGDSALYFCASSIRDRGGYGYTFGSGTRLTVV.

The chain carries TRBV12-3 or TRBV12-4 and TRBJ1-6; no clear D gene. Trimming took 2 bases from V and 7 from J, leaving 0 bases between them. CDR3 length equals 11 residues. CDR3 amino acids: CASSLNSPLHF. The CDR3 coding sequence is TGTGCCAGCAGTTTAAATTCACCCCTCCACTTT.

This chain uses TRBV6-6 with TRBJ2-7; 10 nucleotides align to TRBD1. The germline V gene encodes CDR1 MNHNY and CDR2 SVGAGI (reference sequence). V was clipped by 5 bases and J by 6 bases; unmatched bases: 7. This CDR3 is 14 amino acids long. CDR3 residues: CASSGTGEVSEQYF. CDR3 DNA sequence: TGTGCCAGCAGTGGGACAGGGGAGGTAAGCGAGCAGTACTTC.